This T cell receptor beta chain was recovered during a study of shared clonotypes between healthy human individuals. Study-level information: Each donor had three CD4 naive, three CD4 memory, two CD8 naive and one CD8 memory plate.

Study outcomes and limitations: A handful of donors had 4% to 6.5% of their naive CD4 clonotypes in common.

Some clones are missing from TCRdb's copy, which holds only in-frame ones; the method was immunoSEQ multiplex PCR. The data contain fewer than 1.6 million clones, less than 99% of them singletons. About this clone: The antigen is undetermined.

The CDR3 runs 15 residues. The germline CDR1 and CDR2 sequences are SGHTS and YDEGEE. Trimming shortened V by 1 base and J by 9 bases, and 17 bases separated the two germline ends. Source material: naive CD4+ T cells sorted from blood. Subset denoted: CD45RA+ positively selected. The sequence was obtained from a man under 40 in good health. The chain recombines TRBV5-8 with TRBJ2-1, with D perhaps given as TRBD1 or TRBD2 (5 bases each). Written as DNA, the CDR3 is TGTGCCAGCAGCTTGCCCTTCCCCCCGGGGCCTGAGCAGTTCTTC. Amino acid sequence: CASSLPFPPGPEQFF.